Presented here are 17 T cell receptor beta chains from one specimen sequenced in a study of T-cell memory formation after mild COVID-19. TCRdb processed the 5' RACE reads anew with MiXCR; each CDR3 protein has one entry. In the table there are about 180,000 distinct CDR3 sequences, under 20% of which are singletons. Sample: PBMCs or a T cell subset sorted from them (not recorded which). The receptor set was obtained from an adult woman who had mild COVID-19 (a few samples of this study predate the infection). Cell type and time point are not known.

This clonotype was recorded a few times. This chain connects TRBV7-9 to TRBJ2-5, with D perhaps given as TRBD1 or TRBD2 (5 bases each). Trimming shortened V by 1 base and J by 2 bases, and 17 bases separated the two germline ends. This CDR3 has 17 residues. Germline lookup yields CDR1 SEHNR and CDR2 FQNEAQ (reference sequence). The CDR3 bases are TGTGCCAGCAGCTTAGGACGGGGCCTAACCTTACAAGAGACCCAGTACTTC. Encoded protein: CASSLGRGLTLQETQYF.

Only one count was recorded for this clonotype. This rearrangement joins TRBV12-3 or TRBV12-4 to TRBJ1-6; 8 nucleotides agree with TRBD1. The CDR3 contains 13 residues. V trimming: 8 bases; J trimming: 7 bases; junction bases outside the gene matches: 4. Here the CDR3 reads CASQRTGNSPLHF. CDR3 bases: TGTGCCAGCCAGAGGACAGGGAATTCACCCCTCCACTTT.

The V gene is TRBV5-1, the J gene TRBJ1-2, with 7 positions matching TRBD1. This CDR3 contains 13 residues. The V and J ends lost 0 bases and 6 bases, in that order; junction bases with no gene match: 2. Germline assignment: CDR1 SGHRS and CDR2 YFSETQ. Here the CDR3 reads CASSLGQGNGYTF. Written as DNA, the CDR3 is TGCGCCAGCAGCTTGGGACAGGGAAATGGCTACACCTTC. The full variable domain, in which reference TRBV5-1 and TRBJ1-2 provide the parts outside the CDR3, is KAGVTQTPRYLIKTRGQQVTLSCSPISGHRSVSWYQQTPGQGLQFLFEYFSETQRNKGNFPGRFSGRQFSNSRSEMNVSTLELGDSALYLCASSLGQGNGYTFGSGTRLTVV.

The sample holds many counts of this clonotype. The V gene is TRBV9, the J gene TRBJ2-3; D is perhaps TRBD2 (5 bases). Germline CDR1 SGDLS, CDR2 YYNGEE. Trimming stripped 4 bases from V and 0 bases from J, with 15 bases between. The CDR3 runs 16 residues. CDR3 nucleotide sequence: TGTGCCAGCAGCCCGTGGACTCTACAGAGCACAGATACGCAGTATTTT. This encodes CASSPWTLQSTDTQYF.

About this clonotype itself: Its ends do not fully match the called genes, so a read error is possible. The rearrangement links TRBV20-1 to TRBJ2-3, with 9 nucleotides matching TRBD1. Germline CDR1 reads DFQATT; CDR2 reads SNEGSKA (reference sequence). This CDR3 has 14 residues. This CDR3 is CSARGDRVADTQYF. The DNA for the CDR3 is TGCAGTGCTAGAGGGGACAGGGTCGCAGATACTCAGTATTTT.

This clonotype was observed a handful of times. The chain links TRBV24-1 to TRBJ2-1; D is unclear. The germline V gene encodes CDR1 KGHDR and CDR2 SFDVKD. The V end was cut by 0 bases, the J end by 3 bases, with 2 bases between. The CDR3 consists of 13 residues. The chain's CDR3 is CATSDLDYNEQFF. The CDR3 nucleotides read TGTGCCACCAGTGATTTGGACTACAATGAGCAGTTCTTC.

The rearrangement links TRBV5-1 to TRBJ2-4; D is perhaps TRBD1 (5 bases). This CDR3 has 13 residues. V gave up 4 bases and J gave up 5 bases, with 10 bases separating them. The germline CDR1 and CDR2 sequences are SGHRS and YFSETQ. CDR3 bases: TGCGCCAGCAGCCAAACAGGCGAAAACATTCAGTACTTC. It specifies CASSQTGENIQYF.

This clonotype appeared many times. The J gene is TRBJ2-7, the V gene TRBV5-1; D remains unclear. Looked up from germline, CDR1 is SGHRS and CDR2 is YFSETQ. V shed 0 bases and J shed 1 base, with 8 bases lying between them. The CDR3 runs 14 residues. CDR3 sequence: CASSLAGRSYEQYF. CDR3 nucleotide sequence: TGCGCCAGCAGCTTGGCGGGTCGATCCTACGAGCAGTACTTC.

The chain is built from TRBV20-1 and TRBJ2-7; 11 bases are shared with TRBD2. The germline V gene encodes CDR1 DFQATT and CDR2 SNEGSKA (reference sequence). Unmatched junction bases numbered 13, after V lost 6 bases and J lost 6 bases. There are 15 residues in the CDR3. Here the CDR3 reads CSASEASGRYSEQYF. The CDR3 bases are TGCAGTGCAAGCGAGGCTAGCGGGAGGTATAGCGAGCAGTACTTC.

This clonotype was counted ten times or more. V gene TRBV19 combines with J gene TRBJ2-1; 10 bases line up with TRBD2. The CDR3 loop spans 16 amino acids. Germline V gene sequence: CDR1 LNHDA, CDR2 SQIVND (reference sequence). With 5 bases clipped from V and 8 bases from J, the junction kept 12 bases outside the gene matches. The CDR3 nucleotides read TGTGCCAGTAGTTCCGGCCTAGCGGGGGACCGGGATGAGCAGTTCTTC. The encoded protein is CASSSGLAGDRDEQFF.

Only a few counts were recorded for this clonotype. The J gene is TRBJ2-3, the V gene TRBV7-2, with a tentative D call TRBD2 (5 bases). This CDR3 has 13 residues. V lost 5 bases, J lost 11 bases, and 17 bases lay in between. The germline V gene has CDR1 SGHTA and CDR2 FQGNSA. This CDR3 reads CASSPWRVSEQYF. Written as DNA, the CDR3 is TGTGCCAGCAGCCCCTGGCGGGTCTCCGAGCAGTATTTT.

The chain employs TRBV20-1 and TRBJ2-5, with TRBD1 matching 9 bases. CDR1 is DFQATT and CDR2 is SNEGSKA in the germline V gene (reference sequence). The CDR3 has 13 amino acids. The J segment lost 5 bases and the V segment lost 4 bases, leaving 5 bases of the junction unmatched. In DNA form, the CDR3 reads TGCAGTGCTACCGGGACAGGGACCGAGACCCAGTACTTC. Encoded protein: CSATGTGTETQYF.

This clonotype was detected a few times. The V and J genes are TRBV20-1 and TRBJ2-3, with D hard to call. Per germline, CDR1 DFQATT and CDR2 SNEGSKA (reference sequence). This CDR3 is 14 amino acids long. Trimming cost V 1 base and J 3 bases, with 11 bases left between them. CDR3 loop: CSARAGGATDTQYF. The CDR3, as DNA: TGCAGTGCTAGAGCGGGCGGAGCGACAGATACGCAGTATTTT.

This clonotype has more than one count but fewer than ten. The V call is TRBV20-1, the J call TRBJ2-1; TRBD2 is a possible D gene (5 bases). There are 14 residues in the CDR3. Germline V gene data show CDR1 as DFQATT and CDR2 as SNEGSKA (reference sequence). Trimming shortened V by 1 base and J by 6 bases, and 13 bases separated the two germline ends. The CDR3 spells CSARVRLLSNEQFF. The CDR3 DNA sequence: TGCAGTGCTAGAGTGAGACTACTGTCCAATGAGCAGTTCTTC.

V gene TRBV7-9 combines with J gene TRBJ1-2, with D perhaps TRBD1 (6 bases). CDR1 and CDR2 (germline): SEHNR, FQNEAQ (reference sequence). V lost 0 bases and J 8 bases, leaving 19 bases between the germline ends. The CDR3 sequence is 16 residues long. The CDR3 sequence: CASSLAGGRTGSGYTF. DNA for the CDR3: TGTGCCAGCAGCTTAGCCGGGGGGCGGACGGGCTCCGGCTACACCTTC.

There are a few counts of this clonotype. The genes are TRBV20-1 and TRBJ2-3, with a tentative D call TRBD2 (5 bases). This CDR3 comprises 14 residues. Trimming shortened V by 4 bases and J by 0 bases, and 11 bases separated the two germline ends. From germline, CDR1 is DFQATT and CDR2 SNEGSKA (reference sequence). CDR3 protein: CSAKEVVSTDTQYF. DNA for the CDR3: TGCAGTGCTAAGGAGGTGGTCAGCACAGATACGCAGTATTTT.

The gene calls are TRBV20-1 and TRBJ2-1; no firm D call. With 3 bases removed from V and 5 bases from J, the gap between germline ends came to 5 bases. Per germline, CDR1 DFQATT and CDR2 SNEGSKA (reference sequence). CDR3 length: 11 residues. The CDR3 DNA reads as TGCAGTGCTAGCGGTCACAATGAGCAGTTCTTC. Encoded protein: CSASGHNEQFF.